This T cell receptor beta chain was identified in a study of CD8 T cells in Susac syndrome. For the study at large: Patients with Susac syndrome had blood drawn and were at that point therapy-naive, on corticosteroids, or on intravenous immunoglobulin alone.

From blood CD8+ and CD4+ T cells, the TCR beta chain was sequenced. V was cut by 6 bases and J by 2 bases, with 11 bases left in between. The germline V gene encodes CDR1 MDHEN and CDR2 SYDVKM. This CDR3 has 13 amino acids. Random hexamers were used to reverse transcribe the RNA input (0.5 to 1 ug). Using its own MiXCR run on the immunoSEQ multiplex PCR reads, TCRdb lists one record per CDR3 protein. The sample consists of about 190,000 distinct CDR3 sequences, 95% of them appearing once. On this clonotype itself: The antigen remains undetermined.

Study observations and caveats: The TCR sequencing and HLA analysis in the study involved a relatively small number of individuals, as the study acknowledged. In total CD8+ repertoires, 15 to 20 Susac-specific public clones were found, and in CD8+ TEMRA repertoires, about 5 were found.

This chain joins TRBV28 and TRBJ2-7; the D gene is possibly TRBD1 (6 bases). The clonotype comes from a human donor with Susac syndrome. Sequences were obtained from CD8+ T cells from PBMCs. CDR3 loop: CASSPGHTYEQYF. The CDR3 nucleotides read TGTGCCAGCAGCCCGGGACACACCTACGAGCAGTACTTC. The complete variable domain, with remaining parts taken from reference TRBV28 and TRBJ2-7, reads DVKVTQSSRYLVKRTGEKVFLECVQDMDHENMFWYRQDPGLGLRLIYFSYDVKMKEKGDIPEGYSVSREKKERFSLILESASTNQTSMYLCASSPGHTYEQYFGPGTRLTVT.